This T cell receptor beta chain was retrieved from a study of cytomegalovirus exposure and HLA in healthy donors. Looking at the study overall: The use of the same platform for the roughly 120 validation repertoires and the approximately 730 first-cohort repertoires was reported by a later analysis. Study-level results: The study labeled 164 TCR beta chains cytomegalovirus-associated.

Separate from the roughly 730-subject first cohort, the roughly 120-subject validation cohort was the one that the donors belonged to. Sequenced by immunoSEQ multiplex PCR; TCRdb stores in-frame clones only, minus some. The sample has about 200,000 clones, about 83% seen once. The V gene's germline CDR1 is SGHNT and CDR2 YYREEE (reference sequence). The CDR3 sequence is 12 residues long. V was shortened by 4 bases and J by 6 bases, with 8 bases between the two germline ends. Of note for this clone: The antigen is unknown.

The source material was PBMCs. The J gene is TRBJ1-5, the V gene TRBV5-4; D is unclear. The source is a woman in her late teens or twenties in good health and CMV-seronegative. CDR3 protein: CASSPVSQPQHF. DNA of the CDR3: TGTGCCAGCAGCCCCGTGAGTCAGCCCCAGCATTTT.